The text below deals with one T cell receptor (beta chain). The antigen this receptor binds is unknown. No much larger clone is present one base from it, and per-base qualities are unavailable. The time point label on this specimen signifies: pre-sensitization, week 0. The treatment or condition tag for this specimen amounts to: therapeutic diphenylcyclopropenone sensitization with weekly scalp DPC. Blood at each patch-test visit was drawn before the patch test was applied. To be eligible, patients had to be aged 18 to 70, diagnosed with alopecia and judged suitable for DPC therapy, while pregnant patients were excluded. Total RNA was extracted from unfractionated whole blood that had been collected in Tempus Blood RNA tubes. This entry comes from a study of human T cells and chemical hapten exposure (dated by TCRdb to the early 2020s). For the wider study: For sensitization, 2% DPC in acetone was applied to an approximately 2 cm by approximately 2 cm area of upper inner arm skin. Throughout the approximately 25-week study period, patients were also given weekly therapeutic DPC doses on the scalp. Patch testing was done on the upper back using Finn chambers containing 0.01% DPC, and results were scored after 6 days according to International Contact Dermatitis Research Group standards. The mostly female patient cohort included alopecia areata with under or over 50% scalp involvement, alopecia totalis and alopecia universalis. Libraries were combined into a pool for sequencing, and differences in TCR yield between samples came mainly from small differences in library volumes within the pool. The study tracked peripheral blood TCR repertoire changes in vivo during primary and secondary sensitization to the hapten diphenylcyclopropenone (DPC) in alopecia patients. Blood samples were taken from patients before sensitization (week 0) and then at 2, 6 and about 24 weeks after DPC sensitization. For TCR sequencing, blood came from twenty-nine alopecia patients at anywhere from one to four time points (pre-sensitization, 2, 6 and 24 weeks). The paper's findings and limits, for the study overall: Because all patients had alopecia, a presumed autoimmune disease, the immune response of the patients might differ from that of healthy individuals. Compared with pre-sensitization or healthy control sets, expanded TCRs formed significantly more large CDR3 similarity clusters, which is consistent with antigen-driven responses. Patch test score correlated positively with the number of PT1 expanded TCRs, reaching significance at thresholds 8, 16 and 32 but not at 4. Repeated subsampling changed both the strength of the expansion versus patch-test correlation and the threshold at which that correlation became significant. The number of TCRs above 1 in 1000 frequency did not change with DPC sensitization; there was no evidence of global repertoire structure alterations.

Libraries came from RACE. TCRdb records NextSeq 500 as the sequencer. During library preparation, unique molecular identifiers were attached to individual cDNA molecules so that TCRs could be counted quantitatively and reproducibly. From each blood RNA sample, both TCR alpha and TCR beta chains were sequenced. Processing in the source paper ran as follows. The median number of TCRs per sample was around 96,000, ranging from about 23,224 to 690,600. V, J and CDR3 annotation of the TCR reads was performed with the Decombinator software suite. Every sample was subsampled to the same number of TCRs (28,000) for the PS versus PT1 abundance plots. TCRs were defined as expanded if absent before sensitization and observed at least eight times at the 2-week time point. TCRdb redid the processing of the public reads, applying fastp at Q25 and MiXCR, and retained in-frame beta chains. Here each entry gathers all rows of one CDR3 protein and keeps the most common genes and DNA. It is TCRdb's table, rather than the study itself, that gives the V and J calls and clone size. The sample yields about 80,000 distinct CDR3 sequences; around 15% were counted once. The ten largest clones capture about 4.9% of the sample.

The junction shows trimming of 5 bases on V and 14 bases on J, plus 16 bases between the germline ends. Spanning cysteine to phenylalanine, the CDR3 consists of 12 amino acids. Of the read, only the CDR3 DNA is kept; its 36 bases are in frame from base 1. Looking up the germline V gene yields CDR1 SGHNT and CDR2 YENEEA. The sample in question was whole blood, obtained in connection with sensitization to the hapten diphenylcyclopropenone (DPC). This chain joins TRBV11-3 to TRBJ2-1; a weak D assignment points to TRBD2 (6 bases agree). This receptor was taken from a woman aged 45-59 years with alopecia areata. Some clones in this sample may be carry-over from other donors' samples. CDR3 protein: CASSSGGRREFF. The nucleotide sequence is TGTGCCAGCAGCAGTGGTGGGCGGAGGGAGTTCTTC.